What follows are 8 T cell receptor beta chains derived from one specimen sequenced in a study of cytomegalovirus exposure and HLA in healthy donors. With 60 Vbeta and 13 Jbeta primers, the PCR was carried out. Using immunoSEQ multiplex PCR, the repertoire was profiled, and TCRdb retains in-frame clones only, with some absent. Of approximately 150,000 clones in the sample, 75% to 90% were seen once. The source material was PBMCs. These receptors originate from a human donor in good health.

This clone was counted between two and nine times. This rearrangement joins TRBV5-1 to TRBJ1-1; D is uncertain. Trimming pared 0 bases from V and 3 bases from J, leaving 9 bases between. The CDR3 extends over 14 amino acids. Germline CDR1 and CDR2: SGHRS and YFSETQ. In DNA, the CDR3 is TGCGCCAGCAGCTTGGTTTCCGGGGACACTGAAGCTTTCTTT. This translates into CASSLVSGDTEAFF.

The chain carries TRBV18 and TRBJ1-1; D is possibly TRBD1 (6 bases). Germline loops: CDR1 KGHSH, CDR2 LQKENI. CDR3 length equals 14 residues. V shed 4 bases and J shed 3 bases, with 12 bases lying between them. The CDR3 region has the DNA TGTGCCAGCTCACTCGGGGGGCTGGACACTGAAGCTTTCTTT. It translates to CASSLGGLDTEAFF.

V and J are TRBV6-5 and TRBJ1-1; D is unclear. The germline V gene has CDR1 MNHEY and CDR2 SVGAGI. V lost 5 bases to trimming and J lost 10 bases, with 11 bases between them. The CDR3 covers 11 residues. DNA for the CDR3: TGTGCCAGCAGTAGAGGGTACGGAGCTTTCTTT. This codes for CASSRGYGAFF.

V and J are TRBV5-1 and TRBJ2-1, with D tentatively TRBD2 (5 bases). V was shortened by 0 bases and J by 9 bases, with 13 bases between the two germline ends. Germline V gene lookup returns CDR1 SGHRS and CDR2 YFSETQ. This CDR3 region has 14 residues. The CDR3: CASSLAGVRVEQFF. DNA for the CDR3: TGCGCCAGCAGCTTGGCCGGGGTAAGAGTTGAGCAGTTCTTC.

This chain connects TRBV6-5 to TRBJ1-2; D not resolved. V was shortened by 0 bases and J by 2 bases, with 7 bases between the two germline ends. The CDR3 is 14 amino acids. Germline-derived CDR1 and CDR2 are MNHEY and SVGAGI. The CDR3 nucleotides read TGTGCCAGCAGTTACTCACCAGAAAACTATGGCTACACCTTC. Translated: CASSYSPENYGYTF.

The V gene is TRBV2, the J gene TRBJ2-7, with unresolved D. Trimming pared 3 bases from V and 1 base from J, leaving 4 bases between. The germline CDR1 and CDR2 sequences are SNHLY and FYNNEI. This CDR3 is 12 amino acids long. CDR3 nucleotide sequence: TGTGCCAGCAGTGATTATTCCTACGAGCAGTACTTC. This sequence encodes CASSDYSYEQYF.

The chain uses TRBV18 and TRBJ2-1, with TRBD1 matching over 9 bases. The ends lost 4 bases at V and 4 bases at J; junction bases unmatched: 8. The CDR3 has 16 residues. Germline values: CDR1 KGHSH, CDR2 LQKENI. CDR3 protein: CASSLWTGENYNEQFF. For the CDR3, the DNA is TGTGCCAGCTCACTTTGGACAGGGGAGAATTACAATGAGCAGTTCTTC.

The chain's CDR3 is CASETGNSGNTIYF. For the CDR3, the DNA is TGTGCCAGCGAAACAGGGAACTCTGGAAACACCATATATTTT. The chain is built from TRBV7-9 and TRBJ1-3; possible D gene TRBD1, 6 bases. Trimming left V 8 bases short and J 0 bases short, with 11 bases between. The CDR3 length is 14 residues. Germline CDR1 reads SEHNR; CDR2 reads FQNEAQ (reference sequence).